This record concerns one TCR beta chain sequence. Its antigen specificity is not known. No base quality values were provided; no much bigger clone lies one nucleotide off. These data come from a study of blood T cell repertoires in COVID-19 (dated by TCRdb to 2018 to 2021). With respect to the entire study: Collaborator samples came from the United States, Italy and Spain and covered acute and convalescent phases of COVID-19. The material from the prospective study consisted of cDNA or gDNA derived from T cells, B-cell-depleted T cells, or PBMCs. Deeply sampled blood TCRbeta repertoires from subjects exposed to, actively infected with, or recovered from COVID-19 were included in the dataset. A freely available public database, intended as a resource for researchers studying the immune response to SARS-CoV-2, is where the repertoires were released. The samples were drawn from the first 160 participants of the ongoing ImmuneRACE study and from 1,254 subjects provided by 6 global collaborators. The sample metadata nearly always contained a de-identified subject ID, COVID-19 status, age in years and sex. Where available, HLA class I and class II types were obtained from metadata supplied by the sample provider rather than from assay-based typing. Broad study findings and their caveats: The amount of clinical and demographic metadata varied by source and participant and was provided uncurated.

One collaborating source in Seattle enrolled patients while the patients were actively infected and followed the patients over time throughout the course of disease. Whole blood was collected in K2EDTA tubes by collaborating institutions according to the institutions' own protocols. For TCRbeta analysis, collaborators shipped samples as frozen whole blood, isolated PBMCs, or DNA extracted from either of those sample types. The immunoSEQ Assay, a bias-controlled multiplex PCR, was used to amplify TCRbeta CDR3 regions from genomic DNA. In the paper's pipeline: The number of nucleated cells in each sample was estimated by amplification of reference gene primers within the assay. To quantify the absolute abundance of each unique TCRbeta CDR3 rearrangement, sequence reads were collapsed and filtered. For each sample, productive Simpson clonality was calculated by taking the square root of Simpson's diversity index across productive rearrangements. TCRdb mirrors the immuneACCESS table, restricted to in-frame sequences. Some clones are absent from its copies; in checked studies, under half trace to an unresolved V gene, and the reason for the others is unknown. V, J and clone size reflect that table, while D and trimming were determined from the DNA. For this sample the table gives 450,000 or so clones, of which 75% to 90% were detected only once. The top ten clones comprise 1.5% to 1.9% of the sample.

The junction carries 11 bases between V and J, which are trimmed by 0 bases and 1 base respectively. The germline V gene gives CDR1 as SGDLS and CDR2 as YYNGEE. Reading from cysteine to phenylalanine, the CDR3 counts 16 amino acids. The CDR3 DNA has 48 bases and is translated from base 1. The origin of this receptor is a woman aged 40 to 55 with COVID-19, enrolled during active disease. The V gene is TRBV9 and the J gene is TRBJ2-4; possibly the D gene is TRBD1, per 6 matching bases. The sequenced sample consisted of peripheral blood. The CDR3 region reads CASSVETGGAKNIQYF. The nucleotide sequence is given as TGTGCCAGCAGCGTAGAGACAGGTGGGGCCAAAAACATTCAGTACTTC.